The T cell receptor beta chain described here comes from a study of cytomegalovirus exposure and HLA in healthy donors. Study-wide background: Earlier findings included 90 million to 120 million unique TCR beta sequences obtained from approximately 170 million T cells.

CDR1 is MNHNY, CDR2 SVGAGI, per germline (reference sequence). V lost 7 bases and J lost 2, with 12 bases in between. The CDR3 is 13 residues long. Primers included in the PCR were 60 Vbeta and 13 Jbeta primers. TCRdb keeps only in-frame clones here, not all; method: immunoSEQ multiplex PCR. The sample has 90,000 or so clones; roughly 67% are singletons. The sequenced sample consisted of PBMCs. J is TRBJ2-7 and V is TRBV6-6; D call uncertain. This receptor was taken from a boy aged 5-17 years in good health and CMV-seropositive. The CDR3 region has the DNA TGTGCCAGCACCAGAGGTCTCACCTACGAGCAGTACTTC. Translated: CASTRGLTYEQYF.